The entry below describes one T cell receptor (beta chain). Germline V gives CDR1 MNHEY, CDR2 SMNVEV (reference sequence). CDR3 length: 18 residues. V shed 8 bases and J 1 base; nucleotides not matched to a gene: 11. The data derive from a study of blood T cell repertoires in COVID-19. Repertoires were generated with immunoSEQ multiplex PCR, while TCRdb's copy carries only in-frame clones and drops some. The sample contains 20,000 to 25,000 clones, around four fifths of which appear only once. Source material: peripheral blood. The genes are TRBV27 and TRBJ2-1; 13 nucleotides agree with TRBD2. This clonotype was obtained from an elderly man with active or convalescent COVID-19. CDR3 residues: CASGPWTSGRKSYNEQFF. Written as DNA, the CDR3 is TGTGCCAGCGGTCCCTGGACTAGCGGGAGAAAGTCCTACAATGAGCAGTTCTTC.